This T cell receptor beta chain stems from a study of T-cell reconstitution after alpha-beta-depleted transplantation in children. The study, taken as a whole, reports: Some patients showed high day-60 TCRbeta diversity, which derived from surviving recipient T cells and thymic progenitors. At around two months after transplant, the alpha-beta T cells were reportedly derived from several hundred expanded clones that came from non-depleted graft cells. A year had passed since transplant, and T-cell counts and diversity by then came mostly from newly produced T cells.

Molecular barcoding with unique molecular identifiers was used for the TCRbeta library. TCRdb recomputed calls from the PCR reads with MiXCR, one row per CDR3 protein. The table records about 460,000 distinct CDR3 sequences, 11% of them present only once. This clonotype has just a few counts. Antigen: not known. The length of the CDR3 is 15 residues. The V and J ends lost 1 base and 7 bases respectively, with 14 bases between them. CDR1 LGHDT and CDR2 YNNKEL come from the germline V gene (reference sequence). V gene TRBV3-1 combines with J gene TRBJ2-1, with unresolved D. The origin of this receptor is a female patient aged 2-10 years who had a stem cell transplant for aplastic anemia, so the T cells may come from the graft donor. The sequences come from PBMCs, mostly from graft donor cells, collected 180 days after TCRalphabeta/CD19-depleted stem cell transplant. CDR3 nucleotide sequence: TGTGCCAGCAGCCAAGGGTTATTGGCCGATAATGAGCAGTTCTTC. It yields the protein CASSQGLLADNEQFF.